This entry features one T cell receptor beta chain sequence. To make TCR beta libraries, researchers used iRepertoire HTBI primers and Arm-PCR of CDR3 regions. Authors' analysis steps: Samples collectively showed fewer than 80 TRBV and roughly 15 TRBJ segments. TCRdb redid the calling of the multiplex PCR reads with MiXCR, one entry per CDR3 protein. The V and J calls here are based on TCRdb, not the publication. The data hold more than 300,000 distinct CDR3 sequences, with under 20% observed a single time. This sample stems from a study of regulatory T cells in long-lasting Graves disease. Documented time point: newly diagnosed GD, antithyroid drugs for less than 3 months. Extracted RNA from PBMCs served as the source of the TCR library. One endocrinology department in Xi'an, China, was where patients came from. The germline gives CDR1 SGHTA, CDR2 FQGNSA. V trimming: 5 bases; J trimming: 2 bases; junction bases outside the gene matches: 10. This CDR3 region has 16 residues.

Another study also made use of these data, one on T cells in Graves' hyperthyroidism and ophthalmopathy. That report adds: A set of HTBI primers served as the primers for a first-round RT-PCR of the TCR CDR3.

Source: peripheral blood mononuclear cells (PBMCs), taken at new diagnosis, from a patient treated with antithyroid drugs. The source is a woman under 30 with Graves disease. This sequence joins TRBV7-2 and TRBJ2-3, with TRBD2 matching 7 bases. As DNA, the CDR3 is TGTGCCAGCAGCCCCCATCGAGCGGGGATCACAGATACGCAGTATTTT. Its translation: CASSPHRAGITDTQYF.